What follows are 30 T cell receptor beta chains derived from one specimen sequenced in a study of blood T cell repertoires in COVID-19. Sequenced by immunoSEQ multiplex PCR; TCRdb stores in-frame clones only, minus some. The sample has hundreds of thousands of clones; about 93% are singletons. Material for sequencing was peripheral blood. The receptor set was obtained from a young woman who had recovered from COVID-19.

This rearrangement joins TRBV19 to TRBJ1-1; D not certain. V gave up 5 bases and J gave up 5 bases, with 12 bases separating them. Per germline, CDR1 LNHDA and CDR2 SQIVND (reference sequence). The CDR3 sequence is 13 residues long. CDR3 bases: TGTGCCAGTAGTTCGATCGGGAGGACTGAAGCTTTCTTT. Translated, it gives CASSSIGRTEAFF.

The chain couples TRBV15 to TRBJ2-1; 10 bases line up with TRBD2. The length of the CDR3 is 18 residues. V was clipped by 1 base and J by 6 bases; unmatched bases: 12. Germline CDR1 LNHNV, CDR2 YYDKDF (reference sequence). The CDR3 DNA sequence: TGTGCCACCAGCAGAGTTTTTTGGAGCGGGAGGGAAATCAATGAGCAGTTCTTC. Residues: CATSRVFWSGREINEQFF. Looking up the rest from reference TRBV15 and TRBJ2-1 gives the full variable domain: DAMVIQNPRYQVTQFGKPVTLSCSQTLNHNVMYWYQQKSSQAPKLLFHYYDKDFNNEADTPDNFQSRRPNTSFCFLDIRSPGLGDTAMYLCATSRVFWSGREINEQFFGPGTRLTVL.

The chain employs TRBV11-3 and TRBJ1-2, with 8 bases lining up with TRBD1. This CDR3 has 14 amino acids. Germline CDR1 reads SGHNT; CDR2 reads YENEEA. With 1 base clipped from V and 6 bases from J, the junction kept 4 bases outside the gene matches. Here the CDR3 DNA reads TGTGCCAGCAGCTTAGGGAGGACAGGGCATGGCTACACCTTC. As protein: CASSLGRTGHGYTF.

The chain carries TRBV19 and TRBJ2-1; 12 bases are shared with TRBD2. Losses at the gene ends were 5 bases for V and 8 bases for J; bases not matched to a gene: 7. The CDR3 has 15 residues. Looked up from germline, CDR1 is LNHDA and CDR2 is SQIVND (reference sequence). CDR3 coding DNA: TGTGCCAGTAGTCTTACTAGCGGGAGGTTGGATGAGCAGTTCTTC. This encodes CASSLTSGRLDEQFF.

The genes are TRBV6-5 and TRBJ2-3, with D possibly TRBD2 on 5 matching bases. This CDR3 is 14 amino acids long. With 6 bases removed from V and 1 base from J, the gap between germline ends came to 11 bases. Germline V gives CDR1 MNHEY, CDR2 SVGAGI. In DNA, the CDR3 is TGTGCCAGCAGAATGAGGGTGGGCACAGATACGCAGTATTTT. This codes for CASRMRVGTDTQYF.

CDR3 sequence (DNA): TGTGCCAGTAGTCCAGAGGCGGATCCCTCCTACAATGAGCAGTTCTTC. The encoded protein is CASSPEADPSYNEQFF. The chain recombines TRBV19 with TRBJ2-1; D unclear. Germline CDR1 and CDR2: LNHDA and SQIVND (reference sequence). CDR3 length equals 16 residues. The V gene lost 5 bases and the J gene lost 0 bases, with 14 bases spanning the gap.

The genes are TRBV6-2 or TRBV6-3 and TRBJ1-6, with D uncertain. Germline lookup yields CDR1 MNHEY and CDR2 SVGEGT. CDR3 length: 18 amino acids. The V gene lost 0 bases and the J gene lost 8 bases, with 20 bases spanning the gap. The CDR3 sequence is CASSYSIGPGNSDSPLHF. The CDR3 DNA follows: TGTGCCAGCAGTTACTCGATTGGGCCCGGGAACTCGGATTCACCCCTCCACTTT.

This chain uses TRBV19 with TRBJ2-5; TRBD1 agrees at 8 bases. V lost 5 bases, J lost 4 bases, and 6 bases stayed unmatched. The CDR3 contains 14 residues. Germline CDR1 is LNHDA and CDR2 is SQIVND (reference sequence). The CDR3 region is CASSVRTGRETQYF. The CDR3 DNA reads TGTGCCAGTAGTGTGAGGACAGGGAGAGAGACCCAGTACTTC.

A note on this clone: The junction departs from germline at one end; a sequencing error may be responsible. The chain couples TRBV20-1 to TRBJ1-2, with no clear D. This CDR3 region has 8 residues. Looked up from germline, CDR1 is DFQATT and CDR2 is SNEGSKA (reference sequence). CDR3 bases: TGCAGTGCTCGCGGGTCTTTATTC. It codes for CSARGSLF.

The chain combines TRBV4-3 with TRBJ2-2, with a tentative D call TRBD2 (5 bases). The CDR3 contains 14 residues. With 5 bases removed from V and 7 bases from J, the gap between germline ends came to 14 bases. Germline V gives CDR1 LGHNA, CDR2 YSLEER. CDR3 sequence: CASSKLVSGGELFF. CDR3 bases: TGCGCCAGCAGCAAACTAGTGTCGGGCGGGGAGCTGTTTTTT.

V and J are TRBV5-1 and TRBJ2-1, with 12 bases aligning to TRBD2. CDR3 size: 15 residues. CDR1 is SGHRS and CDR2 is YFSETQ in the germline V gene. J lost 7 bases, V lost 1 base, and 3 bases had no gene match. The CDR3 reads CASSLLAGGFNEQFF. For the CDR3, the DNA is TGCGCCAGCAGCTTGCTAGCGGGAGGGTTTAATGAGCAGTTCTTC.

The chain joins TRBV7-9 to TRBJ2-3; tentative D call: TRBD1 (5 bases). V dropped 4 bases and J dropped 0 bases, with 14 bases sitting between them. Per germline, CDR1 SEHNR and CDR2 FQNEAQ (reference sequence). The CDR3 length is 16 residues. The CDR3 region is CASSSRVTASTDTQYF. The CDR3 DNA is TGTGCCAGCAGCTCCCGTGTGACAGCTAGCACAGATACGCAGTATTTT.

The chain couples TRBV9 to TRBJ1-5, with D unresolved. Germline CDR1 SGDLS, CDR2 YYNGEE. V lost 3 bases and J 2 bases, leaving 12 bases between the germline ends. The CDR3 runs to 15 residues. The CDR3, as DNA: TGTGCCAGCAGCGCGGGGTCTGGGCGCAATCAGCCCCAGCATTTT. It specifies CASSAGSGRNQPQHF.

This sequence joins TRBV15 and TRBJ1-1; TRBD1 might be the D (5 bases). V was trimmed by 4 bases and J by 6 bases, leaving 12 bases between them. The CDR3 sequence is 13 residues long. The germline V gene encodes CDR1 LNHNV and CDR2 YYDKDF (reference sequence). The CDR3 reads CATSIRGGSEAFF. In DNA form, the CDR3 reads TGTGCCACCAGCATCCGGGGGGGGTCTGAAGCTTTCTTT.

This clone was found a few times. The rearrangement links TRBV6-2 or TRBV6-3 to TRBJ1-4; a weak D match, TRBD1 (5 bases). This CDR3 has 17 amino acids. Looked up from germline, CDR1 is MNHEY and CDR2 is SVGEGT. The V end lost 6 bases, the J end lost 7 bases, and 24 bases lay between the germline ends. The CDR3 nucleotides read TGTGCCAGCAGCACAGGCCCCGGCAGGGTCCTGGCTGAAAAACTGTTTTTT. Translating gives CASSTGPGRVLAEKLFF.

The chain employs TRBV29-1 and TRBJ2-2; D is possibly TRBD2 (6 bases). Germline V lookup: CDR1 SQVTM, CDR2 ANQGSEA. The CDR3 extends over 17 amino acids. V was cut by 4 bases and J by 4 bases, with 22 bases left in between. The CDR3 protein is CSVGSVAERIGTGELFF. CDR3 nucleotides: TGCAGCGTTGGTTCCGTAGCGGAGAGAATTGGCACCGGGGAGCTGTTTTTT.

Here the CDR3 DNA reads TGTGCCACCAGTGACCCTTTAGTTGGCTACACCTTC. This encodes CATSDPLVGYTF. The V and J genes are TRBV24-1 and TRBJ1-2; D is uncertain. Looked up from germline, CDR1 is KGHDR and CDR2 is SFDVKD. CDR3 size: 12 residues. The V and J ends lost 4 bases and 7 bases respectively, with 9 bases between them.

The chain carries TRBV28 and TRBJ2-3, with D possibly TRBD1 on 5 matching bases. The CDR3 sequence is 16 residues long. Germline CDR1 MDHEN, CDR2 SYDVKM. V was clipped by 5 bases and J by 3 bases, with 18 bases between them. CDR3: CASSGPDSSPTDTQYF. Written as DNA, the CDR3 is TGTGCCAGCAGTGGCCCCGACAGTTCTCCAACAGATACGCAGTATTTT.

This chain uses TRBV12-5 with TRBJ2-3; 16 bases agree with TRBD2. Germline V gene lookup returns CDR1 LGHNT and CDR2 FRNRAP. The CDR3 extends over 18 amino acids. The V segment lost 6 bases and the J segment 3 bases; nucleotides outside the gene matches: 9. The CDR3 DNA follows: TGTGCTAGTGGACCTGGGACTAGCGGGAGGGCTGGGACAGATACGCAGTATTTT. Protein: CASGPGTSGRAGTDTQYF.

The CDR3 nucleotides read TGTGCCAGCAGGGGGGACAGACTCAATCAGCCCCAGCATTTT. This encodes CASRGDRLNQPQHF. This chain joins TRBV27 and TRBJ1-5; 7 bases agree with TRBD1. J was trimmed by 3 bases and V by 6 bases; bases with no gene match: 5. The CDR3 totals 14 residues. The germline gives CDR1 MNHEY, CDR2 SMNVEV (reference sequence).

The chain employs TRBV6-5 and TRBJ2-5, with 10 positions matching TRBD1. The CDR3 runs 15 residues. Germline-derived CDR1 and CDR2 are MNHEY and SVGAGI. J lost 2 bases, V lost 2 bases, and 2 bases had no gene match. The CDR3 DNA reads as TGTGCCAGCAGTTACGGACAGGGGGTACAAGAGACCCAGTACTTC. It codes for CASSYGQGVQETQYF.

This sequence joins TRBV7-9 and TRBJ2-2, with 8 positions matching TRBD2. The germline gives CDR1 SEHNR, CDR2 FQNEAQ (reference sequence). The CDR3 totals 18 residues. V trimming: 0 bases; J trimming: 5 bases; junction bases outside the gene matches: 11. This CDR3 is CASSLASTSGARTGELFF. As DNA, the CDR3 is TGTGCCAGCAGCTTAGCCTCAACTAGCGGAGCGAGAACCGGGGAGCTGTTTTTT.

The chain combines TRBV24-1 with TRBJ2-1; possible D gene TRBD1, 6 bases. The CDR3 sequence is 23 residues long. CDR1 is KGHDR, CDR2 SFDVKD, per germline. V was pared by 7 bases and J by 4 bases, with 40 bases between. The CDR3 DNA reads TGTGCCACCAGGGGGTCCTTACCCACAGGGCCTCGGGAACCCTACCCTAAATACAATGAGCAGTTCTTC. It encodes CATRGSLPTGPREPYPKYNEQFF.

A note on this clone: Other DNA sequences from this sample encode an identical CDR3 as well. This sequence joins TRBV19 and TRBJ2-1, with 11 bases identical to TRBD2. Germline-derived CDR1 and CDR2 are LNHDA and SQIVND (reference sequence). The CDR3 has 15 residues. V lost 3 bases to trimming and J lost 4 bases; unmatched junction nucleotides: 2. The CDR3 nucleotides read TGTGCCAGTAGTATTGGGACTAGCGGTTACAATGAGCAGTTCTTC. Translating it yields CASSIGTSGYNEQFF. Complete variable domain (other parts from reference TRBV19 and TRBJ2-1): DGGITQSPKYLFRKEGQNVTLSCEQNLNHDAMYWYRQDPGQGLRLIYYSQIVNDFQKGDIAEGYSVSREKKESFPLTVTSAQKNPTAFYLCASSIGTSGYNEQFFGPGTRLTVL.

The V call is TRBV7-2, the J call TRBJ2-5; 11 positions match TRBD2. Germline lookup yields CDR1 SGHTA and CDR2 FQGNSA. The CDR3 extends over 17 amino acids. V gave up 5 bases and J gave up 5 bases; unmatched junction bases: 13. In nucleotides, the CDR3 is TGTGCCAGCAGCCCCGGGGTAGCGGGAGGGCCGGGGGAGACCCAGTACTTC. Translated, it gives CASSPGVAGGPGETQYF.

The V call is TRBV2, the J call TRBJ2-5, with 7 bases fitting TRBD2. V dropped 9 bases and J dropped 0; count of bases not matched to a gene: 7. The germline CDR1 and CDR2 sequences are SNHLY and FYNNEI. The CDR3 has 14 amino acids. This CDR3 is CASSAGTNQETQYF. CDR3 bases: TGTGCCAGTAGCGCGGGGACTAACCAAGAGACCCAGTACTTC.

The gene calls are TRBV6-5 and TRBJ1-2; no clear D. The CDR3 sequence is 16 residues long. Looked up from germline, CDR1 is MNHEY and CDR2 is SVGAGI. V was trimmed by 0 bases and J by 2 bases, leaving 13 bases between them. Here the CDR3 reads CASSYSLGRINYGYTF. In DNA form, the CDR3 reads TGTGCCAGCAGTTACTCGCTAGGGAGAATCAACTATGGCTACACCTTC.

The chain uses TRBV15 and TRBJ2-1; TRBD2 matches 9 bases. This CDR3 has 15 amino acids. The V gene end was trimmed by 5 bases and the J gene end by 10 bases; junction bases not matched to a gene: 12. Germline V CDR1 and CDR2: LNHNV, YYDKDF (reference sequence). The CDR3 coding sequence is TGTGCCACCAGCCGCGACGCGGGAGGGAGGTTGGAGCAGTTCTTC. Protein product: CATSRDAGGRLEQFF.

This clone was seen a single time. The chain uses TRBV11-3 and TRBJ2-5; 11 bases line up with TRBD2. With 5 bases clipped from V and 4 bases from J, the junction kept 12 bases outside the gene matches. Looked up from germline, CDR1 is SGHNT and CDR2 is YENEEA. This CDR3 region has 17 residues. Here the CDR3 reads CASSRPLLAGVGETQYF. DNA for the CDR3: TGTGCCAGCAGCCGACCACTACTAGCGGGAGTAGGAGAGACCCAGTACTTC.

The chain is built from TRBV3-1 (or the pseudogene TRBV3-2) and TRBJ2-1; 16 bases are a match to TRBD2. This CDR3 is 17 amino acids long. V gave up 4 bases and J gave up 2 bases; unmatched junction bases: 2. Germline values: CDR1 LGHDT, CDR2 YNNKEL (reference sequence). Here the CDR3 reads CASSLGLAGGPYNEQFF. CDR3 bases: TGTGCCAGCAGCCTGGGACTAGCGGGAGGGCCCTACAATGAGCAGTTCTTC.